Only a few counts were recorded for the clone carrying this T cell receptor (beta chain). The antigen is not known. This sample is drawn from a study of T-cell memory formation after mild COVID-19. Study-wide points: Some responding clones appeared in pre-infection memory, suggesting cross-reactive memory joined. SARS-CoV-2 specificity was not confirmed for second-wave clones peaking on day 37. Among clones contracting day 15 to 85, CD4/CD8 was balanced, whereas later expanders leaned CD4+.

The CDR3 is 14 residues long. V lost 1 base and J lost 3, with 13 bases in between. Germline lookup yields CDR1 SQVTM and CDR2 ANQGSEA. MiXCR, run by TCRdb on the 5' RACE reads, gives a single entry per CDR3 protein. The table has fewer than 200,000 distinct CDR3 sequences, about a fifth seen once. V usage is TRBV29-1 and J usage is TRBJ2-7; D gene ambiguous. Sequenced input: PBMCs or a T cell subset sorted from them (not recorded which). This receptor was taken from an adult woman who had mild COVID-19 (a few samples of this study predate the infection). Cell type and time point are not known. The CDR3 reads CSVEVHLQGYEQYF. In DNA, the CDR3 is TGCAGCGTTGAAGTTCATCTGCAAGGCTACGAGCAGTACTTC.